Each of the 7 T cell receptor beta chains below was sequenced from the same sample in a study of control samples from healthy donors and cancer patients. The table came from immunoSEQ multiplex PCR; TCRdb's copy has only in-frame clones and leaves some out. The sample has more than 50,000 clones, about 96% seen once; the top ten hold 0.95% to 1.4%. The sample comprised blood. The source is a woman between 18 and 29 years old in good health.

This chain joins TRBV3-1 (or the pseudogene TRBV3-2) and TRBJ2-5, with D perhaps TRBD1 or TRBD2 (5 bases each). From germline, CDR1 is LGHDT and CDR2 YNNKEL (reference sequence). This CDR3 is built from 16 residues. V was clipped by 4 bases and J by 0 bases, with 15 bases between them. In DNA form, the CDR3 reads TGTGCCAGCAGCCCCAACCGGGGCCCGTACCAAGAGACCCAGTACTTC. Translating gives CASSPNRGPYQETQYF.

This clone appeared a single time. This chain connects TRBV27 to TRBJ2-5, with TRBD2 matching 7 bases. CDR3 length: 15 amino acids. The junction had 7 bases not matched to a gene; V was cut back by 4 bases and J by 2 bases. CDR1 and CDR2 (germline): MNHEY, SMNVEV (reference sequence). The CDR3 DNA reads TGTGCCAGCAGTTGGGGTACTAGCGAACAAGAGACCCAGTACTTC. This gives the protein CASSWGTSEQETQYF.

This clone was counted once. V and J are TRBV7-2 and TRBJ1-1; 9 nucleotides match TRBD1. Germline V CDR1 and CDR2: SGHTA, FQGNSA. This CDR3 is built from 15 residues. The J segment lost 6 bases and the V segment lost 5 bases, leaving 10 bases of the junction unmatched. In DNA form, the CDR3 reads TGTGCCAGCAGCCCCCCACCCGACAGGGGGTCTGAAGCTTTCTTT. This sequence encodes CASSPPPDRGSEAFF. The entire variable domain, with the rest obtained from reference TRBV7-2 and TRBJ1-1, is as follows: GAGVSQSPSNKVTEKGKDVELRCDPISGHTALYWYRQSLGQGLEFLIYFQGNSAPDKSGLPSDRFSAERTGGSVSTLTIQRTQQEDSAVYLCASSPPPDRGSEAFFGQGTRLTVV.

This rearrangement joins TRBV6-2 or TRBV6-3 to TRBJ2-2, with D uncertain. CDR3 length: 15 residues. The germline V gene encodes CDR1 MNHEY and CDR2 SVGEGT. V was shortened by 2 bases and J by 5 bases, with 12 bases between the two germline ends. CDR3 sequence reads: CASSYGDIGTGELFF. The CDR3 DNA reads as TGTGCCAGCAGTTACGGGGATATTGGGACCGGGGAGCTGTTTTTT.

This rearrangement joins TRBV29-1 to TRBJ1-1; D is unclear. Germline CDR1 reads SQVTM; CDR2 reads ANQGSEA. The CDR3 is 13 residues long. Trimming left V 3 bases short and J 0 bases short, with 8 bases between. CDR3 sequence: CSVEKTLNTEAFF. CDR3 DNA: TGCAGCGTTGAGAAGACACTGAACACTGAAGCTTTCTTT.

V is TRBV10-3 and J is TRBJ1-1; D unresolved. V was trimmed by 6 bases and J by 8 bases, leaving 10 bases between them. The CDR3 runs 11 residues. CDR1 and CDR2 (germline): ENHRY, SYGVKD. For the CDR3, the DNA is TGTGCCATCAGGAGCGGGAGGGAAGCTTTCTTT. It is translated as CAIRSGREAFF.

Note on this clone: Different DNA sequences within this sample yield the same CDR3. The V call is TRBV18, the J call TRBJ1-1; D is undetermined. Germline loops: CDR1 KGHSH, CDR2 LQKENI. V was trimmed by 0 bases and J by 1 base, leaving 9 bases between them. This CDR3 comprises 15 residues. CDR3 nucleotide sequence: TGTGCCAGCTCACCACCCGGGCTCAAGAACACTGAAGCTTTCTTT. This codes for CASSPPGLKNTEAFF.